The clone carrying this TCR beta chain came up a few times. This entry is derived from a study of control samples from healthy donors and cancer patients. Measured with immunoSEQ multiplex PCR; TCRdb has only the in-frame clones, and not every one. Of 84,000 or so clones listed, about nine tenths are singletons. After removal of 3 bases from V and 6 bases from J, the junction contained 11 bases not matched to a gene. CDR3 size: 17 residues. The germline CDR1 and CDR2 sequences are SEHNR and FQNEAQ (reference sequence). Material for sequencing was blood. The gene calls are TRBV7-9 and TRBJ1-5; 10 positions match TRBD1. The origin of this receptor is a man in his fifties or sixties in good health. CDR3 residues: CASSFFSGTGVTQPQHF. CDR3 DNA sequence: TGTGCCAGCAGCTTCTTTAGTGGGACAGGGGTAACTCAGCCCCAGCATTTT.